This TCR beta chain was sequenced in a study of tumor and adjacent non-tumor tissue in lung cancer. Study overall: Patients were aged about 30 to 80, some 10 men and 4 to 6 women, stage I to III. Samples averaged approximately 3.9 million productive TCRbeta reads each.

V gave up 7 bases and J gave up 9 bases; unmatched junction bases: 13. This CDR3 is 14 amino acids long. RNA was extracted from bulk tissue without any cell sorting. This non-tumor lung sample came from over 3 cm beyond the tumor edge. TCRbeta libraries were built with three rounds of nested PCR, modified from ARM-PCR. TCRdb called the multiplex PCR reads again in MiXCR, with one record for every CDR3 protein. The sample records 90,000 to 100,000 distinct CDR3 sequences, approximately 80% being singletons. Specimen: distant non-tumor lung tissue. V and J are TRBV12-3 or TRBV12-4 and TRBJ1-1; 8 bases fit TRBD1. This clonotype originated in a man in his fifties or sixties with small cell lung cancer. This CDR3 is CASTKAGGASKAFF. The DNA of the CDR3 is TGTGCCAGCACCAAGGCAGGGGGCGCATCTAAAGCTTTCTTT.